This record concerns one T cell receptor beta chain sequence. Its antigen is currently unknown. Treatment reported: roughly 10-day PBMC culture with coronavirus spike peptide pools or control peptides (ViraFEST assay). Germline V gene lookup returns CDR1 MNHEY and CDR2 SVGAGI. The CDR3 consists of 16 residues. V was shortened by 2 bases and J by 0 bases, with 13 bases between the two germline ends. Cultured CD4+ T cell DNA underwent sequencing with the Oncomine TCR Beta short-read assay. TCRdb reprocessed the PCR reads via MiXCR and lists one record per CDR3 protein. Of 7,100 or so distinct CDR3 sequences in the sample, roughly two thirds were seen once. This sample is part of a study of vaccination and CD4 T cells after COVID-19.

The V and J genes are TRBV6-5 and TRBJ1-2; the D is unclear. This sequence was found in a human donor who had recovered from COVID-19. Material: CD4+ T cells from blood, cultured in vitro. The CDR3 DNA reads as TGTGCCAGCAGTTACGGGAGGAGACCAGCTAACTATGGCTACACCTTC. Its translation: CASSYGRRPANYGYTF.